This section outlines one T cell receptor (beta chain) sequence together with its context. This clonotype was recorded a few times. Its antigen is unknown. Within one base of it there is no much larger clone, and no base qualities were kept. The sample comes from a study of regulatory T cells in long-lasting Graves disease (dated by TCRdb to the early 2020s). General notes on the study: In the newly diagnosed Graves' disease group, patients had been taking antithyroid drugs for less than 3 months. A total of around 35 samples underwent TCR sequencing: around 13 from persistent and around 20 from newly diagnosed Graves' disease patients. The study was registered as a clinical trial and conducted in China. Peripheral blood TCR sequencing and RNA sequencing compared persistent Graves' disease patients with newly diagnosed Graves' disease patients.

The time point tag for this specimen amounts to: newly diagnosed GD, antithyroid drugs for less than 3 months. For both TCR sequencing and RNA sequencing, RNA was extracted from PBMCs using TRIzol. The diagnosis of Graves' disease followed American Thyroid Association guidelines. Recruitment of patients was carried out at an endocrinology department in Xi'an, China. Each patient gave 7 to 9.5 milliliters of peripheral blood, collected in an EDTA anticoagulant tube. Ficoll Paque Plus density gradient separation was used to isolate PBMCs, and no additional T cell sorting was done. RNA quality was checked with an Agilent 2100 Bioanalyzer and agarose gel, and concentration with a NanoDrop 2000. Overall study results and their limits: Only the TCR beta chain was sequenced and analyzed. The study examined only peripheral blood because the primary lesion, thyroid tissue, could not be accessed. The small sample size was acknowledged by the authors as a limitation that may reduce accuracy. Compared with newly diagnosed patients, patients with persistent Graves' disease had lower TCR Shannon entropy and fewer highly expanded clones, which suggests clonal expansion. Patients with persistent disease shared more public clonotypes (around 3,000) than newly diagnosed patients did (approximately 1,000).

Receptor libraries were prepared by multiplex PCR. Sequenced using an Illumina HiSeq 4000. iRepertoire HTBI primers and Arm-PCR amplification of CDR3 regions were used to construct TCR beta libraries. Gel purification was performed on PCR products prior to sequencing. The study's processing was this. A total of around 66 TRBV and 14 TRBJ segments were identified across samples and were used for gene usage analysis of CDR3 amino acid clonotypes. Filtered high-quality paired reads were merged into contigs using COPE and FqMerger. BLAST was used to align contigs to the IMGT TRBV, TRBD and TRBJ reference genes, and CDR3 was defined following IMGT. Any clonotype with a frequency above 0.1% was counted as a highly expanded clone. Shannon entropy was used to measure repertoire diversity, and the Gini coefficient was used to measure V-J evenness. Public clonotypes were defined as clonotypes shared by more than one individual. Starting from the raw public reads, TCRdb applied fastp trimming at Q25, assembled clones with MiXCR and retained in-frame beta chains. For every CDR3 protein sequence, its rows merge into one entry that carries the most common genes and DNA. These V and J calls are TCRdb output, not the study's own analysis. The sample yields 580,000 or so distinct CDR3 sequences; about 16% were counted once. About 12% of the sample belongs to the ten largest clones.

The same sample was also studied in work on T cells in Graves' hyperthyroidism and ophthalmopathy. As that second study puts it: Graves' hyperthyroidism was defined as stable when no progression to ophthalmopathy occurred over 18 months of follow-up. Hyperthyroidism patients were aged 18 to 65 years and newly diagnosed, with disease duration of less than 2 months. The study excluded patients with uncontrolled infections, other autoimmune diseases, pregnancy or lactation. Diagnoses were based on clinical symptoms, serum thyroxine and TRAb, thyroid ultrasound and orbital computed tomography. A first-round RT-PCR of the TCR CDR3 used the HTBI primer set with the Qiagen OneStep RT-PCR kit. Most expanded thyroid clonotypes (frequency above 0.001) were also found in blood, which suggests that blood repertoires may mirror thyroid immune responses. A 13 V-J signature model separated ophthalmopathy from stable hyperthyroidism, with nearly 90% sensitivity and around 84% specificity in cross-validation and 80%/75% in testing. In validation, the model predicted progression to ophthalmopathy with approximately 70% sensitivity and less than 75% specificity, a median of approximately 6.7 months before onset. To identify TCR V-J signatures that set the groups apart, the researchers used a discovery cohort of roughly 100 patients, made up of about 44 with Graves' ophthalmopathy and about 60 with stable Graves' hyperthyroidism. Prospective prediction of ophthalmopathy was tested in an independent validation cohort of 18 hyperthyroidism patients and 15 to 17 patients who later progressed to ophthalmopathy. For training and testing, the 110 or so patients in the discovery cohort were randomly divided in a 7:3 ratio. In several Graves' hyperthyroidism patients, the study also compared T-cell repertoires from thyroid tissue with T-cell repertoires from blood. After sampling, hyperthyroidism patients received methimazole starting at 30 mg daily, and ophthalmopathy patients received high-dose intravenous methylprednisolone. Libraries were constructed in a second round of multiplex PCR, after which size selection and purification were performed. Sequencing of the libraries was done on an Illumina HiSeq2000 using paired-end 100 bp reads. SOAPnuke was used to process the raw data, throwing out any read that contained adapters or uncalled bases, had a mean Phred below 15, or lacked an exact constant-primer or identifier match. High-quality paired reads were merged with COPE v1.2.5, and unique nucleotide sequences were defined as clonotypes. MiTCR v1.1 was used to align the clonotypes against IMGT TRBV, TRBD and TRBJ reference segments. The analysis included only V-J combinations with a frequency above 0.0001, which together covered around 99% of the repertoires. The TCS score was defined as the ratio of F50 (clonal expansion) to E x V (chaos), calculated using BLOSUM62-based TCRdist between CDR3 peptides within each V-J. Welch's t-statistics and random forest reduced roughly 530 V-J features to 10 to 15, which were used in a naive Bayes classifier (R e1071). Sample size was not statistically predetermined, and investigators were not blinded to group allocation. TCR Vbeta CDR3 sequencing of around 130 peripheral blood samples (approximately 44 ophthalmopathy, some 75 hyperthyroidism and roughly 17 progressor patients) is reported in the paper.

The source of this sequence is a man aged 18 to 30 with Graves disease. Donor details come from another sample of the same person, matched by shared clones. Sequences were derived from peripheral blood mononuclear cells (PBMCs), sampled at new diagnosis, from a patient treated with antithyroid drugs.

The CDR3 loop reads CASSALWTGIHEQYF. Read as DNA, the sequence is TGTGCCAGCAGTGCCCTTTGGACAGGGATCCACGAGCAGTACTTC. The chain is assembled from TRBV25-1 and TRBJ2-7; 8 junctional bases match TRBD1. Based on the germline V gene, the CDR1 and CDR2 sequences are MGHDK and SYGVNS. The junction shows trimming of 4 bases on V and 5 bases on J, and the gene matches do not reach 10 bases of it. From the cysteine up to the phenylalanine, the CDR3 has a length of 15 residues. Just the 45-base CDR3 DNA is kept, in frame starting at base 1.